This TCR beta chain was observed in a study of blood T cells in healthy people across ages. For the second PCR, which ran for about 6 to 12 cycles, a sample-barcoded 5' primer and a J-beta primer mix were used. Each CDR3 protein is one row after TCRdb ran MiXCR on the 5' RACE reads. This sample has 1,500,000 or so distinct CDR3 sequences, with roughly 60% found just once. For this clonotype: The antigen is not known.

General study points: From one million sequenced T cells, diversity estimates were lower bounds.

This CDR3 is 14 amino acids long. V lost 4 bases and J lost 9, with 19 bases in between. Germline loops: CDR1 SGHTA, CDR2 FQGNSA. Sequencing was carried out using blood. The receptor's source is a man younger than 35 in good health. V gene TRBV7-2 combines with J gene TRBJ2-7, with D possibly being TRBD1 (7 bases). DNA for the CDR3: TGTGCCAGCAGCTCCGGACAGGAGGGGAACGTGCAGTACTTC. This sequence encodes CASSSGQEGNVQYF.